This T cell receptor beta chain stems from a study of blood T cell repertoires in COVID-19 (dated by TCRdb to 2020 to 2021). For the wider study: Samples from collaborators originated in the United States, Italy and Spain and spanned both the acute and convalescent phases of COVID-19. Samples were obtained from the ongoing ImmuneRACE study (first 160 participants) and from approximately 1,200 subjects provided by 6 global collaborators. The sample metadata nearly always contained a de-identified subject ID, COVID-19 status, age in years and sex. The dataset comprised deeply sampled blood TCRbeta repertoires from subjects exposed to, actively infected with, or recovered from COVID-19. The material from the prospective study consisted of cDNA or gDNA derived from T cells, B-cell-depleted T cells, or PBMCs. The repertoires were released in a freely available public database meant as a resource for research on the immune response to SARS-CoV-2. Where available, HLA class I and class II types were taken from metadata supplied by the sample provider and were not determined by assay-based typing.

The immunoSEQ Assay, a bias-controlled multiplex PCR, was used to amplify TCRbeta CDR3 regions from genomic DNA. The paper's data handling went like this. The number of nucleated cells in each sample was estimated by amplification of reference gene primers within the assay. Sequence reads were collapsed and filtered to measure the absolute abundance of every unique TCRbeta CDR3 rearrangement. Productive Simpson clonality was computed per sample as the square root of Simpson's diversity index over productive rearrangements. Entries here come from immuneACCESS through TCRdb and include only in-frame sequences with V and J called. Some clones fail to appear in such tables; in the studies checked, an unresolved V gene covers under half of the shortfall, and the cause of the remainder is unknown. Clonal size and the V and J genes are those of that table, whereas D and trimming came from the DNA. This sample holds fewer than 200,000 clones; roughly 87% were observed only once. Of the sample, under 2% falls within the top ten clones.

The CDR3 sequence holds 16 residues, the cysteine and phenylalanine included. Of the read, only the CDR3 DNA is kept; its 48 bases are in frame from base 1. In the case of this clone: The specificity of this receptor is unknown. No base qualities exist here, and no much larger clone lies one base off it.

Another Seattle source contributed samples from volunteer blood donors who had recovered from COVID-19. Each collaborating institution followed its own protocols to collect whole blood in K2EDTA tubes. For TCRbeta analysis, collaborators shipped samples as frozen whole blood, isolated PBMCs, or DNA extracted from either of those sample types. General conclusions and limits of the study: The quantity of clinical and demographic metadata differed by source and by participant and was supplied without curation.

This sequence originates from a man aged 18-30 years who had recovered from COVID-19. The material sequenced was peripheral blood. The rearranged segments are TRBV12-2 and TRBJ2-7; the D call of TRBD1 is as the table states it, not checked on the DNA. TRBV12-2 is deemed a pseudogene. The sequenced DNA: TGTGCAAGTCGCTTTCTGGCTGGGGGCTTCTCCTACGAGCAGTACTTC. Protein translation: CASRFLAGGFSYEQYF.